The entry below describes one T cell receptor (beta chain). Its antigen is as yet unknown. This entry comes from a study of shared clonotypes between healthy human individuals. Study background: Aged 18 to 49, the donors were two women and three men. Three plates each covered CD4 naive and memory; CD8 naive two, CD8 memory one.

Points from the study as a whole: Generation of non-shared clonotypes was less probable than generation of clonotypes shared by all four donors.

The repertoire was sequenced with immunoSEQ multiplex PCR; TCRdb's copy has only in-frame clones and lacks some. Among about 1 million clones listed, 75% were seen once. CD45RA+ naive and CD45RA-negative memory subsets were separated from CD4+ cells. CDR3 length: 11 amino acids. Germline values: CDR1 SQVTM, CDR2 ANQGSEA. V was pared by 7 bases and J by 4 bases, with 10 bases between. V usage is TRBV29-1 and J usage is TRBJ1-1; D unclear. This TCR derives from a man between 18 and 29 years old in good health. The sequenced sample consisted of memory CD4+ T cells sorted from blood. Subset defined: CD45RA-negative fraction. The CDR3 loop reads CSALRITEAFF. CDR3 sequence (DNA): TGCAGCGCTTTGAGGATCACTGAAGCTTTCTTT. Together with reference TRBV29-1 and TRBJ1-1, the CDR3 gives the full variable domain: SAVISQKPSRDICQRGTSLTIQCQVDSQVTMMFWYRQQPGQSLTLIATANQGSEATYESGFVIDKFPISRPNLTFSTLTVSNMSPEDSSIYLCSALRITEAFFGQGTRLTVV.